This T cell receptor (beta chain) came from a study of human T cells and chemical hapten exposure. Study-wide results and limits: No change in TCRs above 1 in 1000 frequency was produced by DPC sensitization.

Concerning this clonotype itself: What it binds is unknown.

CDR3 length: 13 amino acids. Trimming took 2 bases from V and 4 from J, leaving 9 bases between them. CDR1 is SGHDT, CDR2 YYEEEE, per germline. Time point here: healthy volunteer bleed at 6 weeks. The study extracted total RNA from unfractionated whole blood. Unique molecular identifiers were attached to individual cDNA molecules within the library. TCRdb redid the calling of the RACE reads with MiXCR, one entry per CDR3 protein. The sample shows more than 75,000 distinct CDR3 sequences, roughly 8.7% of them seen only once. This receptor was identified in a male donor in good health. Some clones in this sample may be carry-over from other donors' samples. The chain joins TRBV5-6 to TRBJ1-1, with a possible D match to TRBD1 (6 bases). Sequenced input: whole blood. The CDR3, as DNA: TGTGCCAGCAGCTTTCAAGGGGGCACTGAAGCTTTCTTT. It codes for CASSFQGGTEAFF.